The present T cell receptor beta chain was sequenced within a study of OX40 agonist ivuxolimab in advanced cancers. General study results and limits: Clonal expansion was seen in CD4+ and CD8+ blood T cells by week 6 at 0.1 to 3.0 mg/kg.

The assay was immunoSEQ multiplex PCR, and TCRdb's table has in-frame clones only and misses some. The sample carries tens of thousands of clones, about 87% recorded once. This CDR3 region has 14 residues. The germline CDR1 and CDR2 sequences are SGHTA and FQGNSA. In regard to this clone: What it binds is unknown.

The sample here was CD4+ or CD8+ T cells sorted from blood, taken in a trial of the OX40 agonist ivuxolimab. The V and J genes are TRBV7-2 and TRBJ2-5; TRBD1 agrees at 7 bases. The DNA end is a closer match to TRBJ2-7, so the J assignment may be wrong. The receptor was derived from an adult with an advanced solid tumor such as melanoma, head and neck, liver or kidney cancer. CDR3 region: CASIIGTAVYEQYF. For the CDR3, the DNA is TGTGCCAGCATCATCGGGACAGCCGTCTACGAGCAGTACTTC.